This passage covers 19 T cell receptor beta chains from one sample sequenced in a study of pediatric ulcerative colitis. Sequencing was performed with immunoSEQ multiplex PCR; in TCRdb, only in-frame clones are kept and a portion is missing. The sample has fewer than 20,000 clones; approximately 73% are singletons. One to two pinch biopsies were taken from the rectum during colonoscopy. Sequenced input: gut tissue. The source of these receptors is a boy aged 5-17 years with moderate ulcerative colitis.

This chain joins TRBV7-3 and TRBJ2-7, with D perhaps TRBD2 (5 bases). V was trimmed by 1 base and J by 6 bases, leaving 10 bases between them. CDR3 size: 13 residues. CDR1 SGHTA and CDR2 FQGTGA come from the germline V gene. The CDR3 DNA reads as TGTGCCAGCAGCTTAAGAACCGGGGTCGAGCAGTACTTC. This translates into CASSLRTGVEQYF.

The chain uses TRBV19 and TRBJ2-5, with 10 nucleotides matching TRBD1. V trimming: 6 bases; J trimming: 4 bases; junction bases outside the gene matches: 20. Germline V CDR1 and CDR2: LNHDA, SQIVND (reference sequence). This CDR3 contains 19 residues. The CDR3 sequence is CASSLNGQGVRAYTETQYF. CDR3 in DNA: TGTGCCAGTAGCCTAAACGGACAGGGGGTGAGGGCATATACAGAGACCCAGTACTTC.

The J gene is TRBJ2-1, the V gene TRBV5-4; 11 bases line up with TRBD2. The V gene end was trimmed by 4 bases and the J gene end by 0 bases; junction bases not matched to a gene: 6. CDR1 is SGHNT and CDR2 is YYREEE in the germline V gene (reference sequence). The CDR3 is made up of 17 amino acids. The CDR3 DNA reads as TGTGCCAGCAGCGGGGGGGGACTAGCGGCCTCCTACAATGAGCAGTTCTTC. Encoded protein: CASSGGGLAASYNEQFF.

This clone came up a few times. The J gene is TRBJ1-2, the V gene TRBV5-4; 7 bases are shared with TRBD1. The CDR3 loop spans 15 amino acids. Germline V lookup: CDR1 SGHNT, CDR2 YYREEE (reference sequence). V shed 4 bases, J shed 6 bases, and the junction held 12 bases outside the gene matches. CDR3 sequence reads: CASSLIDRDEDGYTF. The CDR3 DNA follows: TGTGCCAGCAGCCTGATAGACAGGGACGAGGATGGCTACACCTTC.

The chain combines TRBV2 with TRBJ1-2; perhaps TRBD1 as D (6 bases). V was pared by 5 bases and J by 4 bases, with 23 bases between. Germline CDR1 is SNHLY and CDR2 is FYNNEI. There are 17 residues in the CDR3. DNA for the CDR3: TGTGCCAGCAGTACGGGACCGGGGGGGGCGCTTGTCTATGGCTACACCTTC. Its protein product is CASSTGPGGALVYGYTF.

This sequence joins TRBV11-2 and TRBJ2-3; D gene ambiguous. From germline, CDR1 is SGHAT and CDR2 FQNNGV. CDR3 size: 13 residues. The V gene lost 1 base and the J gene lost 2 bases, with 4 bases spanning the gap. The chain's CDR3 is CASSLGYTDTQYF. CDR3 in DNA: TGTGCCAGCAGCTTAGGGTACACAGATACGCAGTATTTT.

The chain couples TRBV6-1 to TRBJ2-6, with TRBD1 as a possible D gene (6 bases). Germline V gives CDR1 MNHNS, CDR2 SASEGT. The CDR3 is 14 amino acids. The V end lost 5 bases, the J end lost 2 bases, and 7 bases lay between the germline ends. The chain's CDR3 is CASSTGTGANVLTF. The CDR3, as DNA: TGTGCCAGCAGTACAGGGACTGGGGCCAACGTCCTGACTTTC.

V is TRBV15 and J is TRBJ2-5; D perhaps matches TRBD1 (5 bases). The germline V gene encodes CDR1 LNHNV and CDR2 YYDKDF (reference sequence). The CDR3 runs 13 residues. V lost 1 base and J 2 bases, leaving 5 bases between the germline ends. The CDR3 here is CATSRGQQETQYF. The DNA of the CDR3 is TGTGCCACCAGCAGAGGACAGCAAGAGACCCAGTACTTC.

The V gene is TRBV9, the J gene TRBJ2-5; D unclear. Germline V CDR1 and CDR2: SGDLS, YYNGEE. CDR3 length equals 14 residues. Trimming took off 3 bases at V and 0 bases at J, with 9 bases between the two ends. The CDR3 coding sequence is TGTGCCAGCAGCGAATCTAGGAACCAAGAGACCCAGTACTTC. Its translation is CASSESRNQETQYF.

The J gene is TRBJ2-3, the V gene TRBV9; 10 nucleotides align to TRBD2. There are 14 residues in the CDR3. Germline values: CDR1 SGDLS, CDR2 YYNGEE. The trim removed 4 bases at V and 5 bases at J, leaving 4 bases unmatched. CDR3 bases: TGTGCCAGCAGCCAGGGACTAGCGAGAGATACGCAGTATTTT. Amino acid sequence: CASSQGLARDTQYF.

This sequence joins TRBV6-6 and TRBJ2-1; tentatively, D is TRBD2 (6 bases). CDR3 length: 12 residues. CDR1 MNHNY and CDR2 SVGAGI come from the germline V gene (reference sequence). The ends were cut back, 11 bases at V and 7 bases at J, with 15 bases in the middle. CDR3 amino acids: CAAGPRGNEQFF. Written as DNA, the CDR3 is TGTGCCGCGGGGCCTCGAGGGAATGAGCAGTTCTTC.

The J gene is TRBJ2-7, the V gene TRBV29-1; TRBD2 might be the D (6 bases). V shed 4 bases and J shed 2 bases, with 18 bases lying between them. The CDR3 is 15 amino acids. Per the germline V gene, CDR1 is SQVTM and CDR2 is ANQGSEA. CDR3 nucleotide sequence: TGCAGCGTTGGCGGACCTCGCGGGATTACCTACGAGCAGTACTTC. This gives the protein CSVGGPRGITYEQYF.

The chain is built from TRBV6-1 and TRBJ1-5; tentative D call: TRBD1 (5 bases). The CDR3 totals 13 residues. V was pared by 4 bases and J by 7 bases, with 11 bases between. Per the germline V gene, CDR1 is MNHNS and CDR2 is SASEGT. CDR3 sequence: CASSGREGQPQHF. The CDR3 coding sequence is TGTGCCAGCAGTGGCAGGGAGGGACAGCCCCAGCATTTT.

The genes are TRBV18 and TRBJ2-2; 7 bases are shared with TRBD1. The CDR3 has 17 residues. V shed 0 bases and J 1 base; nucleotides not matched to a gene: 5. CDR1 and CDR2 from the germline V gene are KGHSH and LQKENI. This CDR3 is CASSPPLNRGNTGELFF. The CDR3 nucleotides read TGTGCCAGCTCACCACCGTTGAACAGGGGGAACACCGGGGAGCTGTTTTTT. Using reference TRBV18 and TRBJ2-2 for the parts outside the CDR3, the full variable domain is NAGVMQNPRHLVRRRGQEARLRCSPMKGHSHVYWYRQLPEEGLKFMVYLQKENIIDESGMPKERFSAEFPKEGPSILRIQQVVRGDSAAYFCASSPPLNRGNTGELFFGEGSRLTVL.

This clone was seen just once. The chain links TRBV4-3 to TRBJ2-2, with unresolved D. The CDR3 consists of 16 residues. V lost 0 bases to trimming and J lost 0 bases, with 8 bases between them. The germline V gene encodes CDR1 LGHNA and CDR2 YSLEER. This CDR3 is CASSQELSANTGELFF. The DNA for the CDR3 is TGCGCCAGCAGCCAAGAGCTCAGCGCGAACACCGGGGAGCTGTTTTTT.

V usage is TRBV7-2 and J usage is TRBJ1-2; possible D gene TRBD1, 6 bases. CDR3 length equals 14 residues. Germline-derived CDR1 and CDR2 are SGHTA and FQGNSA. Trimming left V 5 bases short and J 5 bases short, with 15 bases between. The CDR3 DNA reads as TGTGCCAGCAGCCCCGGGGGCAGGGTATATGGCTACACCTTC. This codes for CASSPGGRVYGYTF.

The rearrangement joins TRBV29-1 to TRBJ1-1; the match to TRBD1 covers 7 bases. Germline loops: CDR1 SQVTM, CDR2 ANQGSEA. The junction had 5 bases not matched to a gene; V was cut back by 3 bases and J by 7 bases. This CDR3 spans 12 amino acids. CDR3 bases: TGCAGCGTTGATCCTAGACAGGGTGAAGCTTTCTTT. The encoded protein is CSVDPRQGEAFF. The full variable domain, its missing parts supplied by reference TRBV29-1 and TRBJ1-1, is SAVISQKPSRDICQRGTSLTIQCQVDSQVTMMFWYRQQPGQSLTLIATANQGSEATYESGFVIDKFPISRPNLTFSTLTVSNMSPEDSSIYLCSVDPRQGEAFFGQGTRLTVV.

This clone came up a few times. The chain has TRBV25-1 and TRBJ1-3; D gene uncertain. Germline values: CDR1 MGHDK, CDR2 SYGVNS. The length of the CDR3 is 13 residues. Trimming removed 5 bases from V and 3 bases from J, with 8 bases in between. Here the CDR3 DNA reads TGTGCCAGCAGTCATGGGGTTGGAAACACCATATATTTT. Protein product: CASSHGVGNTIYF.

This chain uses TRBV15 with TRBJ1-4; tentative D call: TRBD1 (5 bases). With 2 bases removed from V and 8 bases from J, the gap between germline ends came to 9 bases. Germline values: CDR1 LNHNV, CDR2 YYDKDF (reference sequence). The CDR3 sequence is 13 residues long. CDR3 loop: CATSRSKGEKLFF. In nucleotides, the CDR3 is TGTGCCACCAGCAGATCTAAGGGGGAAAAACTGTTTTTT.